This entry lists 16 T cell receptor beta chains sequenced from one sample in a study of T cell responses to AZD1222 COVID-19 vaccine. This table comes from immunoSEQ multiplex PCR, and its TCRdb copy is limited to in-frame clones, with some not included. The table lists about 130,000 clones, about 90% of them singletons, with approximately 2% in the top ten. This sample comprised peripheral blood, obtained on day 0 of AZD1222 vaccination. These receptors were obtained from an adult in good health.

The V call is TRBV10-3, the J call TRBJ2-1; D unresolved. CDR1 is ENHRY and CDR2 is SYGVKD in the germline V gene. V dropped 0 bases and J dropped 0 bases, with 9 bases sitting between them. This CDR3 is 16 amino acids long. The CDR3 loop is CAISESGSSSYNEQFF. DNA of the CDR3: TGTGCCATCAGTGAGTCGGGCTCGTCCTCCTACAATGAGCAGTTCTTC.

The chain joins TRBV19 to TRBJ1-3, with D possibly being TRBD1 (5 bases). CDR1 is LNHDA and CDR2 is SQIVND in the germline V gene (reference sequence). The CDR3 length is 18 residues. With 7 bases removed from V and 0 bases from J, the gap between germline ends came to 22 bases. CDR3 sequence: CASIGDLRMRVSGNTIYF. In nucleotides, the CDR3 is TGTGCCAGTATAGGGGACCTCCGAATGAGAGTCTCTGGAAACACCATATATTTT.

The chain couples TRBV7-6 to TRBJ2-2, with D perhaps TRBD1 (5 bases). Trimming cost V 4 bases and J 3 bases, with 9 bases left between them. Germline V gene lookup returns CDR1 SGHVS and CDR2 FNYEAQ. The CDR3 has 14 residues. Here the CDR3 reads CASSSLRDTGELFF. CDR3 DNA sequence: TGTGCCAGCAGCTCACTCAGGGACACCGGGGAGCTGTTTTTT.

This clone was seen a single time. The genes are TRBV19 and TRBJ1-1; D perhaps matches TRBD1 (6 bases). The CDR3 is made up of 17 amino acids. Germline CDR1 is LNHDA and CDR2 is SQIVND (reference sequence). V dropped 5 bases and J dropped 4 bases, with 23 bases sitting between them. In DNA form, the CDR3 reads TGTGCCAGTAGTCCCTCAGGGAGAGGACAGAGCTCCACTGAAGCTTTCTTT. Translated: CASSPSGRGQSSTEAFF.

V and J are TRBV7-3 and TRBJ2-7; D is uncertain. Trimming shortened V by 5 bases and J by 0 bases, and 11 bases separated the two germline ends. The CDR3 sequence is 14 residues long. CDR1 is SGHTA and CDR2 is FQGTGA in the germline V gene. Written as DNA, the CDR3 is TGTGCCAGCAGCAGCTCACAGAGCTCCTACGAGCAGTACTTC. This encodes CASSSSQSSYEQYF.

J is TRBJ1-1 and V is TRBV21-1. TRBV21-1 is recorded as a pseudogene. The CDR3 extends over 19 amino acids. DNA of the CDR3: TGTGCCAGCAGCGGTAAAGGCCATTCTGGGTTCCACATGAACACTGAAGCTTTCTTT. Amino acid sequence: CASSGKGHSGFHMNTEAFF.

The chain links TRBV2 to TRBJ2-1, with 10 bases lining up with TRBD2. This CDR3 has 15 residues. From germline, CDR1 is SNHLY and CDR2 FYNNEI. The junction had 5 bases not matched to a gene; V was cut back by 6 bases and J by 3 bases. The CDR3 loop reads CASSLLAGHYNEQFF. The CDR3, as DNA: TGTGCCAGCAGCTTACTAGCGGGACACTACAATGAGCAGTTCTTC.

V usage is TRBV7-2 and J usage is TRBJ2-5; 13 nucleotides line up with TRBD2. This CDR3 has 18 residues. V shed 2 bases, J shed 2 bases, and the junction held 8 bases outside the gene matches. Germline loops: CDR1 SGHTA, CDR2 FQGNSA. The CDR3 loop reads CASSLPTSGGPIQETQYF. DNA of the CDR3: TGTGCCAGCAGCTTACCGACTAGCGGGGGGCCTATTCAAGAGACCCAGTACTTC.

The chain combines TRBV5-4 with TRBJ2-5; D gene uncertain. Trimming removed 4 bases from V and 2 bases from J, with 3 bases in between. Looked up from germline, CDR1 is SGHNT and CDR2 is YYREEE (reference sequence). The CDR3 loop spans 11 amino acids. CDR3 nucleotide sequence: TGTGCCAGCAGCGTACAAGAGACCCAGTACTTC. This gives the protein CASSVQETQYF. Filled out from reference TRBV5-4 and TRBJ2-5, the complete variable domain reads ETGVTQSPTHLIKTRGQQVTLRCSSQSGHNTVSWYQQALGQGPQFIFQYYREEENGRGNFPPRFSGLQFPNYSSELNVNALELDDSALYLCASSVQETQYFGPGTRLLVL.

This CDR3 is CASSLYDRGLNSPLHF. As DNA, the CDR3 is TGCGCCAGCAGCCTTTACGACAGGGGGCTCAATTCACCCCTCCACTTT. This chain connects TRBV5-1 to TRBJ1-6, with 10 bases fitting TRBD1. Germline V gene lookup returns CDR1 SGHRS and CDR2 YFSETQ. There are 16 residues in the CDR3. The V gene end was trimmed by 4 bases and the J gene end by 7 bases; junction bases not matched to a gene: 8.

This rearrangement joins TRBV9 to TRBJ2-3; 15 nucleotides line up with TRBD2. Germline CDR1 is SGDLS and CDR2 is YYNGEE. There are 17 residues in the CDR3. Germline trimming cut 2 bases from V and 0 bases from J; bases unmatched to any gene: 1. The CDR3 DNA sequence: TGTGCCAGCAGCGTGGGGACTAGCGGGGGGAGCACAGATACGCAGTATTTT. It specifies CASSVGTSGGSTDTQYF.

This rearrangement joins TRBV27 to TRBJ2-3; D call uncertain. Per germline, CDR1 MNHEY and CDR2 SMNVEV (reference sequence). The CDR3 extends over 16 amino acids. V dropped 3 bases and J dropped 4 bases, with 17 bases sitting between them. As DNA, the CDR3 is TGTGCCAGCAGTTTCGCAACAGCCCTATGGGCAGATACGCAGTATTTT. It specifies CASSFATALWADTQYF.

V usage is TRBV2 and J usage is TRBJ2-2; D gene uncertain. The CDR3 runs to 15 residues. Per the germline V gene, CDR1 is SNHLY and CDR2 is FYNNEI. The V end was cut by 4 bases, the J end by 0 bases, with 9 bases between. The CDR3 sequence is CASSGGDANTGELFF. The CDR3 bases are TGTGCCAGCAGTGGTGGGGATGCGAACACCGGGGAGCTGTTTTTT.

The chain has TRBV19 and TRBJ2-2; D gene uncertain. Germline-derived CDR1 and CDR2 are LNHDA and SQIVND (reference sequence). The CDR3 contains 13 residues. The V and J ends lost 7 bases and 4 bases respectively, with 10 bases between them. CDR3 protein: CASTNWVTGELFF. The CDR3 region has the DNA TGTGCCAGTACGAATTGGGTCACCGGGGAGCTGTTTTTT.

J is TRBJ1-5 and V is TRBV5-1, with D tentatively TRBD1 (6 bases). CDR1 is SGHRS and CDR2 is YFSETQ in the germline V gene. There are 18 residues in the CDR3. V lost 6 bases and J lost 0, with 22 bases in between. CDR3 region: CASTPWGVRGDSNQPQHF. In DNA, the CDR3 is TGCGCCAGCACCCCTTGGGGGGTTAGGGGGGATAGCAATCAGCCCCAGCATTTT.

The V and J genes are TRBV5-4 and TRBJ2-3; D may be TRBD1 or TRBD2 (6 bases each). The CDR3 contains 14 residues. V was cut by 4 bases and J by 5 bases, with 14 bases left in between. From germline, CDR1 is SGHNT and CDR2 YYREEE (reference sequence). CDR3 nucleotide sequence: TGTGCCAGCAGCCTTGGGGGGCCGGGAGATACGCAGTATTTT. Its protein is CASSLGGPGDTQYF.